Each of the 9 T cell receptor beta chains below was sequenced from the same sample in a study of OX40 agonist ivuxolimab in advanced cancers. The protocol was immunoSEQ multiplex PCR, while the TCRdb copy is restricted to in-frame clones and leaves out a portion. The sample includes fewer than 85,000 clones, more than 80% of them seen just once. Specimen: CD4+ or CD8+ T cells sorted from blood, collected in a trial of the OX40 agonist ivuxolimab. These receptors were taken from an adult with an advanced solid tumor such as melanoma, head and neck, liver or kidney cancer.

The chain uses TRBV4-2 and TRBJ2-2; a possible D gene is TRBD1 (5 bases). V dropped 0 bases and J dropped 0 bases, with 23 bases sitting between them. CDR1 LGHNA and CDR2 YNFKEQ come from the germline V gene. The CDR3 consists of 21 residues. CDR3 DNA sequence: TGTGCCAGCAGCCAAGATTGGGGCAGCTCAAGACGTCCGCCGAACACCGGGGAGCTGTTTTTT. Its protein product is CASSQDWGSSRRPPNTGELFF.

The chain is built from TRBV6-6 and TRBJ2-7; D possibly corresponds to TRBD2 (5 bases). With 7 bases removed from V and 2 bases from J, the gap between germline ends came to 9 bases. CDR3 length: 12 amino acids. Germline V CDR1 and CDR2: MNHNY, SVGAGI (reference sequence). The CDR3 is CASTSGTYEQYF. As DNA, the CDR3 is TGTGCCAGCACGAGCGGAACCTACGAGCAGTACTTC.

This clone has just a few counts. This chain links TRBV7-9 with TRBJ2-1; 10 bases map to TRBD2. CDR1 and CDR2 (germline): SEHNR, FQNEAQ (reference sequence). The trim removed 5 bases at V and 7 bases at J, leaving 8 bases unmatched. This CDR3 is 15 amino acids long. CDR3 bases: TGTGCCAGCAGCCCCGGACTAGCGGTTGTGAATGAGCAGTTCTTC. Amino acid sequence: CASSPGLAVVNEQFF.

The CDR3 protein is CASGLNPWGAGSGANVLTF. In nucleotides, the CDR3 is TGTGCCAGCGGCCTTAATCCCTGGGGGGCGGGCTCTGGGGCCAACGTCCTGACTTTC. The rearrangement links TRBV2 to TRBJ2-6, with D perhaps assigned TRBD1 or TRBD2 (6 bases each). Germline assignment: CDR1 SNHLY and CDR2 FYNNEI. Trimming removed 8 bases from V and 0 bases from J, with 23 bases in between. This CDR3 comprises 19 residues.

The V gene is TRBV6-1, the J gene TRBJ2-2, with D possibly called TRBD1 or TRBD2 (7 bases each). Germline loops: CDR1 MNHNS, CDR2 SASEGT. The CDR3 length is 14 residues. Trimming removed 7 bases at V and 2 bases at J, with 11 bases between. The CDR3 sequence is CASKRDSNTGELFF. CDR3 in DNA: TGTGCCAGCAAGCGGGACAGTAACACCGGGGAGCTGTTTTTT.

The chain combines TRBV19 with TRBJ1-4; 8 nucleotides match TRBD1. J lost 0 bases, V lost 4 bases, and 7 bases had no gene match. CDR3 length equals 17 residues. Germline CDR1 is LNHDA and CDR2 is SQIVND (reference sequence). Written as DNA, the CDR3 is TGTGCCAGTAGTACACGGACAGGGATAACAACTAATGAAAAACTGTTTTTT. Amino acids: CASSTRTGITTNEKLFF.

The gene calls are TRBV11-2 and TRBJ1-4, with D uncertain. V was shortened by 5 bases and J by 5 bases, with 9 bases between the two germline ends. Germline V gene lookup returns CDR1 SGHAT and CDR2 FQNNGV. CDR3 length: 13 amino acids. The chain's CDR3 is CASSRSVNEKLFF. CDR3 nucleotide sequence: TGTGCCAGCAGCCGCTCAGTGAATGAAAAACTGTTTTTT.

For the CDR3, the DNA is TGTGCCTGGAGCGACCCTACCGGGACTAGCGGGAGAATAAAATTCTTC. It codes for CAWSDPTGTSGRIKFF. This rearrangement joins TRBV30 to TRBJ2-1; 14 nucleotides agree with TRBD2. The V gene end was trimmed by 3 bases and the J gene end by 16 bases; junction bases not matched to a gene: 17. The CDR3 spans 16 residues. The germline gives CDR1 GTSNPN, CDR2 SVGIG (reference sequence).

CDR3 nucleotides: TGTGCCAGCAGCTTACATTTTACGGACCAAGAGACCCAGTACTTC. Translated, it gives CASSLHFTDQETQYF. The rearrangement joins TRBV7-9 to TRBJ2-5; D is undetermined. Trimming pared 2 bases from V and 0 bases from J, leaving 10 bases between. CDR3 length equals 15 residues. Germline CDR1 SEHNR, CDR2 FQNEAQ (reference sequence).